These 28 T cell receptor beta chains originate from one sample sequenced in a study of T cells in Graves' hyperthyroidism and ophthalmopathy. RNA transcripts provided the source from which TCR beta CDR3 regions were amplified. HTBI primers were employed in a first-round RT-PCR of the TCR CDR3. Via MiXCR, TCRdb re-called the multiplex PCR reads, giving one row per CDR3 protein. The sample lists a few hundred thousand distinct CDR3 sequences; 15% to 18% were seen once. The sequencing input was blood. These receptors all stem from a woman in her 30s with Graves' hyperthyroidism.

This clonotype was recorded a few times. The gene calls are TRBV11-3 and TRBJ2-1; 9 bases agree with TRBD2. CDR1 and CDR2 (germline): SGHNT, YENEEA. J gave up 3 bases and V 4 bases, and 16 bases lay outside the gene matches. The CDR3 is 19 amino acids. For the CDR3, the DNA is TGTGCCAGCAGCTGTCGGCGGTCTAGCGGGACCGCCGACTACAATGAGCAGTTCTTC. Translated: CASSCRRSSGTADYNEQFF.

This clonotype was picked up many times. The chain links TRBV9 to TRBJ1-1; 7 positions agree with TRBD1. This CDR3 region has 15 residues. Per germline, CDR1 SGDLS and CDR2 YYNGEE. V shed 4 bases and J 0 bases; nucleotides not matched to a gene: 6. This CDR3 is CASSPQGDMNTEAFF. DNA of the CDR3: TGTGCCAGCAGCCCGCAGGGGGACATGAACACTGAAGCTTTCTTT.

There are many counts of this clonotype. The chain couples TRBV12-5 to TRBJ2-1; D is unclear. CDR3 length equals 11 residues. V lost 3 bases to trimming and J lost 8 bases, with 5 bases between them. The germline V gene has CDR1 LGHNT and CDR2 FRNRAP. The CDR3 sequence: CASGFMDEQFF. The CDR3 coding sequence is TGTGCTAGTGGTTTTATGGATGAGCAGTTCTTC. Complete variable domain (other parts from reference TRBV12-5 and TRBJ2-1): DARVTQTPRHKVTEMGQEVTMRCQPILGHNTVFWYRQTMMQGLELLAYFRNRAPLDDSGMPKDRFSAEMPDATLATLKIQPSEPRDSAVYFCASGFMDEQFFGPGTRLTVL.

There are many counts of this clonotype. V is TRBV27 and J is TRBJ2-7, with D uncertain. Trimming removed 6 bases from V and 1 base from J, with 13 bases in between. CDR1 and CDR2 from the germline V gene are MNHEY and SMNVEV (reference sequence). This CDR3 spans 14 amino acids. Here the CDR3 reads CASSPSGGSYEQYF. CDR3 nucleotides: TGTGCCAGCAGCCCGTCTGGCGGATCCTACGAGCAGTACTTC.

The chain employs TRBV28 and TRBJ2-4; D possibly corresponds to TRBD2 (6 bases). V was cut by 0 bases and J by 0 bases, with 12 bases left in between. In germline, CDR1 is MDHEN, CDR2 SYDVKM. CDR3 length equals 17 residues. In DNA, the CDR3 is TGTGCCAGCAGTTTATGGTTGGTGGGACTAGCCAAAAACATTCAGTACTTC. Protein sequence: CASSLWLVGLAKNIQYF.

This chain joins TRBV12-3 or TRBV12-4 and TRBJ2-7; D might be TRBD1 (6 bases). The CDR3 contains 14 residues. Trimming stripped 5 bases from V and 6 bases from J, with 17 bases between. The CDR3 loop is CASSQRTDLGEQYF. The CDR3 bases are TGTGCCAGCAGTCAGAGGACAGACCTGGGCGAGCAGTACTTC.

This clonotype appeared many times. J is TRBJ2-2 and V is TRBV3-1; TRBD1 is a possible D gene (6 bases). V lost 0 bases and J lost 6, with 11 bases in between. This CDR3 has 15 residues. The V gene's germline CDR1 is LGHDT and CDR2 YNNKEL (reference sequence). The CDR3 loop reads CASSQDPGVAGELFF. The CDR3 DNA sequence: TGTGCCAGCAGCCAAGATCCAGGGGTGGCCGGGGAGCTGTTTTTT.

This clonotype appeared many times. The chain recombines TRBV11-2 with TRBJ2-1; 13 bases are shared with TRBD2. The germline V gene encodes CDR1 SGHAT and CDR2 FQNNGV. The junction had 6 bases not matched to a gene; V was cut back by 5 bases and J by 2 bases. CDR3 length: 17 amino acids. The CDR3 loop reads CASSEQLAGGPYNEQFF. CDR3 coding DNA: TGTGCCAGCAGCGAACAACTAGCGGGAGGGCCCTACAATGAGCAGTTCTTC. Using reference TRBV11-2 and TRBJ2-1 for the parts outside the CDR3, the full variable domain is EAGVAQSPRYKIIEKRQSVAFWCNPISGHATLYWYQQILGQGPKLLIQFQNNGVVDDSQLPKDRFSAERLKGVDSTLKIQPAKLEDSAVYLCASSEQLAGGPYNEQFFGPGTRLTVL.

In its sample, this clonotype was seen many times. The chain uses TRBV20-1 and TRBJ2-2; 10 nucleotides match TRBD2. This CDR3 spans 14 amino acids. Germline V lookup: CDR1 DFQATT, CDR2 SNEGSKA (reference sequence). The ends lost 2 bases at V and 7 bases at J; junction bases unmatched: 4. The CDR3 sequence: CSARTAGGIGELFF. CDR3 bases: TGCAGTGCTAGAACAGCGGGAGGGATCGGGGAGCTGTTTTTT.

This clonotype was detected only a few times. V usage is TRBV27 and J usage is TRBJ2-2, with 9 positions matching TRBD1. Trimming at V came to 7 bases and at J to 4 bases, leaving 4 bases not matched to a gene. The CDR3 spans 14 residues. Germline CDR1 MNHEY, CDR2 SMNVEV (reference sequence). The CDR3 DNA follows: TGTGCCAGCAAAATGACAGGGGGCACCGGGGAGCTGTTTTTT. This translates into CASKMTGGTGELFF.

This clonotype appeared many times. The CDR3 loop is CASSLAGSGTSVEQYF. The CDR3 nucleotides are TGCGCCAGCAGCTTGGCCGGGAGTGGGACTAGCGTCGAGCAGTACTTC. The chain combines TRBV5-1 with TRBJ2-7; 10 bases are a match to TRBD2. Germline CDR1 is SGHRS and CDR2 is YFSETQ. This CDR3 comprises 16 residues. V lost 0 bases to trimming and J lost 6 bases; unmatched junction nucleotides: 9.

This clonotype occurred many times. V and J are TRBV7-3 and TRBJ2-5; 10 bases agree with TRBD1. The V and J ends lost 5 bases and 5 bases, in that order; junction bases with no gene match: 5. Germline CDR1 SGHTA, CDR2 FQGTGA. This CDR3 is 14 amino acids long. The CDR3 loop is CASSKTGGRETQYF. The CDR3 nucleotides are TGTGCCAGCAGCAAGACAGGGGGCCGGGAGACCCAGTACTTC. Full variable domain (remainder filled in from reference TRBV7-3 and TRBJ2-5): GAGVSQTPSNKVTEKGKYVELRCDPISGHTALYWYRQSLGQGPEFLIYFQGTGAADDSGLPNDRFFAVRPEGSVSTLKIQRTERGDSAVYLCASSKTGGRETQYFGPGTRLLVL.

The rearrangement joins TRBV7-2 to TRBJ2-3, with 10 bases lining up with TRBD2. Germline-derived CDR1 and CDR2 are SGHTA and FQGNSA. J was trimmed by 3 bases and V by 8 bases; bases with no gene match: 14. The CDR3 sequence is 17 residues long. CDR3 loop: CASSPRAGGRETDTQYF. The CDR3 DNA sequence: TGTGCCAGCTCACCGCGAGCGGGGGGGCGTGAGACAGATACGCAGTATTTT.

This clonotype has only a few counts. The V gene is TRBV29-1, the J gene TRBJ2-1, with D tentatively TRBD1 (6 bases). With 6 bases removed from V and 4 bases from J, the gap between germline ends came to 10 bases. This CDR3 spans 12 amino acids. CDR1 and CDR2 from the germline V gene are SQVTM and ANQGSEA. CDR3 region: CSVLDRYNEQFF. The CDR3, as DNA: TGCAGCGTCCTGGACAGATACAATGAGCAGTTCTTC.

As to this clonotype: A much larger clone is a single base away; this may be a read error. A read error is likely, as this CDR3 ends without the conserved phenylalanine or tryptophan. Here the CDR3 reads CASRLAPYEQYL. The DNA for the CDR3 is TGTGCCAGCCGACTAGCCCCCTACGAGCAGTACCTC. The V and J genes are TRBV6-2 or TRBV6-3 and TRBJ2-7; the match to TRBD2 covers 7 bases. Trimming at V came to 8 bases and at J to 2 bases, leaving 3 bases not matched to a gene. This CDR3 spans 12 amino acids. Per germline, CDR1 MNHEY and CDR2 SVGEGT.

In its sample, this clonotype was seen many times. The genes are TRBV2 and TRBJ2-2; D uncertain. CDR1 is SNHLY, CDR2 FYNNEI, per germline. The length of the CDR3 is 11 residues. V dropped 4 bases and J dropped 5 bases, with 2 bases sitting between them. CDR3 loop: CASSGTGELFF. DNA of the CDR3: TGTGCCAGCAGTGGTACCGGGGAGCTGTTTTTT. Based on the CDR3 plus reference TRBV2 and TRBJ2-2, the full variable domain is EPEVTQTPSHQVTQMGQEVILRCVPISNHLYFYWYRQILGQKVEFLVSFYNNEISEKSEIFDDQFSVERPDGSNFTLKIRSTKLEDSAMYFCASSGTGELFFGEGSRLTVL.

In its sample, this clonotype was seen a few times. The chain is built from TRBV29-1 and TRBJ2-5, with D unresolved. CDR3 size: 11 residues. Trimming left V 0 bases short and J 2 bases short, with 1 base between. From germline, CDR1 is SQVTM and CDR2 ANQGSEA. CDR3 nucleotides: TGCAGCGTTGAAGATCAAGAGACCCAGTACTTC. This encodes CSVEDQETQYF.

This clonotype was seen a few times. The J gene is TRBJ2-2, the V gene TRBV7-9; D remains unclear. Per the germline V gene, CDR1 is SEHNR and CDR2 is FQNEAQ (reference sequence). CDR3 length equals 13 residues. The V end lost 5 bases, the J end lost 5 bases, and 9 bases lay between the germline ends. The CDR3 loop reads CASSPRFTGELFF. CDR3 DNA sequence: TGTGCCAGCAGCCCAAGATTTACCGGGGAGCTGTTTTTT.

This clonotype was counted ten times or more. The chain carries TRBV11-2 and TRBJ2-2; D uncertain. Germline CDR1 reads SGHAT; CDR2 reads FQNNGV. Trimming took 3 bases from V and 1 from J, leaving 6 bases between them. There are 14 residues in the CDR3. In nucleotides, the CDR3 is TGTGCCAGCAGCTTTCGAGTGAACACCGGGGAGCTGTTTTTT. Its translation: CASSFRVNTGELFF.

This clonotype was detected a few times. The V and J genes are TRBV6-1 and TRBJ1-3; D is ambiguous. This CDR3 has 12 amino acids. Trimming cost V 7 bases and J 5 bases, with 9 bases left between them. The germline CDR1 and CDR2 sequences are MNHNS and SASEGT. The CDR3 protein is CASNDGRNTIYF. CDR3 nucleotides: TGTGCCAGCAATGACGGACGAAACACCATATATTTT.

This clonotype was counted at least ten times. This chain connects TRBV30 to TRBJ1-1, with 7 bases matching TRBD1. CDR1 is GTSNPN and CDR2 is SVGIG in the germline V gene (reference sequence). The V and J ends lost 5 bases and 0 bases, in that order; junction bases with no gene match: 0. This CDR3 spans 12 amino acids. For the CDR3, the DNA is TGTGCCTGGGGACAGGTGAACACTGAAGCTTTCTTT. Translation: CAWGQVNTEAFF. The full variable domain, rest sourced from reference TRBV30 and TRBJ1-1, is SQTIHQWPATLVQPVGSPLSLECTVEGTSNPNLYWYRQAAGRGLQLLFYSVGIGQISSEVPQNLSASRPQDRQFILSSKKLLLSDSGFYLCAWGQVNTEAFFGQGTRLTVV.

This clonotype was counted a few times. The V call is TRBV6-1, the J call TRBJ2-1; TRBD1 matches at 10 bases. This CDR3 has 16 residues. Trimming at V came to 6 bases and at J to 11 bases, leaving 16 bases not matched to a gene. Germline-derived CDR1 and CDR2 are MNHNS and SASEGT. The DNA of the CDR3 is TGTGCCAGCAGGTCGACCGGGACAGGGGCCCTAATTCAGCAGTTCTTC. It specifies CASRSTGTGALIQQFF.

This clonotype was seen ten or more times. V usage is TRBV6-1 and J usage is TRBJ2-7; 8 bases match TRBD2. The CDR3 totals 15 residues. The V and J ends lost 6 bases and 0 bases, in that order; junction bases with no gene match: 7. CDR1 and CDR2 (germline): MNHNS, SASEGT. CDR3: CASRPLAEDSYEQYF. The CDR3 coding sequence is TGTGCCAGCAGGCCACTAGCGGAGGACTCCTACGAGCAGTACTTC.

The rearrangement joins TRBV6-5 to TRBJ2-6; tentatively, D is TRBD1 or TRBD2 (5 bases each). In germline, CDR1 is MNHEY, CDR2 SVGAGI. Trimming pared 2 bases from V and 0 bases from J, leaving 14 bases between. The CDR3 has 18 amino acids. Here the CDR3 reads CASSYQAGTHSGANVLTF. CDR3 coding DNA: TGTGCCAGCAGTTACCAAGCAGGGACCCACTCTGGGGCCAACGTCCTGACTTTC.

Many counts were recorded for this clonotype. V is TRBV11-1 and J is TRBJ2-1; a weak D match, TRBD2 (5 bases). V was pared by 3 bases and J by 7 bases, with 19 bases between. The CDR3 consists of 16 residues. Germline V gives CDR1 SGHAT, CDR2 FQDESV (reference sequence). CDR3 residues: CASSFSSGQARNEQFF. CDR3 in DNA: TGTGCCAGCAGCTTTTCAAGCGGCCAGGCTCGGAATGAGCAGTTCTTC.

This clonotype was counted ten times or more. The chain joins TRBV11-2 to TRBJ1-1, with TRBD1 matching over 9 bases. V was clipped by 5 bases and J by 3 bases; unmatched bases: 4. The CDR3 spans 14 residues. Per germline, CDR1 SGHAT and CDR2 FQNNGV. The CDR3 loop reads CASSAQGADTEAFF. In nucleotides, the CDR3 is TGTGCCAGCAGCGCACAGGGGGCTGACACTGAAGCTTTCTTT.

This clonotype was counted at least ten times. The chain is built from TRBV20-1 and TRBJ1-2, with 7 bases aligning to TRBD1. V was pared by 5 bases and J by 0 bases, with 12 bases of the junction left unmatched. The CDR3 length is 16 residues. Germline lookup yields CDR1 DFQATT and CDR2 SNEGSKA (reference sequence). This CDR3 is CSAYLLTGDSNYGYTF. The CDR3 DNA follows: TGCAGTGCTTACCTCCTAACAGGGGATTCTAACTATGGCTACACCTTC.

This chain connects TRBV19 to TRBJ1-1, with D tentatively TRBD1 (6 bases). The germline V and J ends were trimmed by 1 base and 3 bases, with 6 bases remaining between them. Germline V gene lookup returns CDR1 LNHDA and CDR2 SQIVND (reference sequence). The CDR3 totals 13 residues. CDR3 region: CASSIGGHTEAFF. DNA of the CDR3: TGTGCCAGTAGTATAGGGGGGCACACTGAAGCTTTCTTT.